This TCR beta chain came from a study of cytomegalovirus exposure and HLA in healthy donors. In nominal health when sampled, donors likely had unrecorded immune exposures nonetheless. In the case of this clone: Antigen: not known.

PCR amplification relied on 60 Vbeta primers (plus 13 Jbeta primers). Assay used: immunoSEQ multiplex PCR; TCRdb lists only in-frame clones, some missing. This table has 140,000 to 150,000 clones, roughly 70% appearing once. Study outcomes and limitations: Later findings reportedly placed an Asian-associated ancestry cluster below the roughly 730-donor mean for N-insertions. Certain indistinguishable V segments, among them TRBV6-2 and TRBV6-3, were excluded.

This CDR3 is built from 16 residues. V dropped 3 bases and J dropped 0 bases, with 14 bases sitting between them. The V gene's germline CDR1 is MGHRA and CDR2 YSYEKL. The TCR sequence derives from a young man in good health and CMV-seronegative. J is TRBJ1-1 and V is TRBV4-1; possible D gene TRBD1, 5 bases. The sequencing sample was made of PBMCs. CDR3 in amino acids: CASSQLPGLLNTEAFF. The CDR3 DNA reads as TGCGCCAGCAGCCAGCTACCGGGACTGCTGAACACTGAAGCTTTCTTT.